This T cell receptor (beta chain) came from a study of cytomegalovirus exposure and HLA in healthy donors. General study results and limits: What was likely a sequencing artifact was a cluster of highly shared sequence variants.

As for this clone: Its antigen is not known.

60 Vbeta and 13 Jbeta primers were used in PCR. Assay used: immunoSEQ multiplex PCR; TCRdb lists only in-frame clones, some missing. The sample consists of approximately 54,000 clones, approximately 82% of them appearing once. The material sequenced was PBMCs. The sequence was obtained from a woman in her late teens or twenties in good health and CMV-seronegative.

The CDR3, as DNA: TGTGCCAGCAGTTTACAGAACGGGGAGACCCAGTACTTC. Protein: CASSLQNGETQYF. The chain is built from TRBV27 and TRBJ2-5; D ambiguous. With 2 bases removed from V and 5 bases from J, the gap between germline ends came to 9 bases. Germline assignment: CDR1 MNHEY and CDR2 SMNVEV (reference sequence). The CDR3 is made up of 13 amino acids.